This TCR beta chain appears in the sequencing data of a study of pediatric ulcerative colitis. The assay was immunoSEQ multiplex PCR, and TCRdb's table has in-frame clones only and misses some. This table holds tens of thousands of clones, more than 75% found once. V trimming: 6 bases; J trimming: 4 bases; junction bases outside the gene matches: 6. The CDR3 has 15 residues. The germline gives CDR1 SQVTM, CDR2 ANQGSEA. The sample taken for sequencing was blood. The chain has TRBV29-1 and TRBJ2-7, with 16 bases matching TRBD2. This TCR derives from a boy between 10 and 17 years old who was a control in a study of pediatric ulcerative colitis. The CDR3 reads CSVGGLAGGPYEQYF. In DNA, the CDR3 is TGCAGCGTGGGGGGACTAGCGGGAGGGCCATACGAGCAGTACTTC.